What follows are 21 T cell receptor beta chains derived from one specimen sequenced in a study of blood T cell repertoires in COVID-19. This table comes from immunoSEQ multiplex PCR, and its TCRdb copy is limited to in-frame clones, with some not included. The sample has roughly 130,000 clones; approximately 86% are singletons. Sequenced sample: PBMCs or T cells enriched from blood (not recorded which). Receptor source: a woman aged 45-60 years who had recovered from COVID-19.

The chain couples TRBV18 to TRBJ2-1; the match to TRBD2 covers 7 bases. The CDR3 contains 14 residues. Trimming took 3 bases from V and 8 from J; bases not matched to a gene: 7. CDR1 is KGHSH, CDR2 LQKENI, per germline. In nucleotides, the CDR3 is TGTGCCAGCTCACCGCCACCCCGGGGGGATGAGCAGTTCTTC. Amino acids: CASSPPPRGDEQFF.

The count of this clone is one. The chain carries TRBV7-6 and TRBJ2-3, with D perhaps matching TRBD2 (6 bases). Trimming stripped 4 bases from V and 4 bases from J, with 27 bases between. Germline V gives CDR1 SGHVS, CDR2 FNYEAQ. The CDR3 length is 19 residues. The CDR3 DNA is TGTGCCAGCAGCTCGGACCCCAGGCGGCTAGCGATCGGTCCAGATACGCAGTATTTT. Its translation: CASSSDPRRLAIGPDTQYF.

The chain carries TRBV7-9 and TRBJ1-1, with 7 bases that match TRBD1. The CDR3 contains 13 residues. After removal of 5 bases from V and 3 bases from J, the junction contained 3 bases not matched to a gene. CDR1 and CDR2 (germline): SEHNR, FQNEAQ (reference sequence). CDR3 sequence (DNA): TGTGCCAGCAGCCCAACAGGGGACACTGAAGCTTTCTTT. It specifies CASSPTGDTEAFF.

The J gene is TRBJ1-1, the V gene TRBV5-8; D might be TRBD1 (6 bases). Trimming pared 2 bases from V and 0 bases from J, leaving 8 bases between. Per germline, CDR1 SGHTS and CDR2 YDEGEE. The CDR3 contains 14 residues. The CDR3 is CASSFDRLNTEAFF. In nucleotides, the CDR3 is TGTGCCAGCAGCTTTGACAGGCTGAACACTGAAGCTTTCTTT.

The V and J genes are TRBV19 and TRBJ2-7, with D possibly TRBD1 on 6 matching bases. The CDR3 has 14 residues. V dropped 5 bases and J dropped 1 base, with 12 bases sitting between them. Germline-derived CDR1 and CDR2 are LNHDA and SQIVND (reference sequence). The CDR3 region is CASSRRGTSYEQYF. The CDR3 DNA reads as TGTGCCAGTAGTCGGAGAGGGACATCCTACGAGCAGTACTTC.

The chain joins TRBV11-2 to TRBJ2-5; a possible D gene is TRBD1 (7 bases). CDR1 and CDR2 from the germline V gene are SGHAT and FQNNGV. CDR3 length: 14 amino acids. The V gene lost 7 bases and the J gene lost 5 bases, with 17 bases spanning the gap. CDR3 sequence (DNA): TGTGCCAGCACCAGGGGGGTAGGAACGGAGACCCAGTACTTC. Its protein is CASTRGVGTETQYF. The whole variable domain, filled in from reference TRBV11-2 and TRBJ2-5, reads EAGVAQSPRYKIIEKRQSVAFWCNPISGHATLYWYQQILGQGPKLLIQFQNNGVVDDSQLPKDRFSAERLKGVDSTLKIQPAKLEDSAVYLCASTRGVGTETQYFGPGTRLLVL.

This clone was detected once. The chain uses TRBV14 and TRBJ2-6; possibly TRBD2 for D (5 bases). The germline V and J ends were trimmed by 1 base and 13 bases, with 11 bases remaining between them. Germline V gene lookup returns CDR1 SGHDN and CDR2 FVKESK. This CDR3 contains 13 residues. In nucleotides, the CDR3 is TGTGCCAGCAGCCAAGGAGGCGGGTTAGTCCTGACTTTC. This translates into CASSQGGGLVLTF.

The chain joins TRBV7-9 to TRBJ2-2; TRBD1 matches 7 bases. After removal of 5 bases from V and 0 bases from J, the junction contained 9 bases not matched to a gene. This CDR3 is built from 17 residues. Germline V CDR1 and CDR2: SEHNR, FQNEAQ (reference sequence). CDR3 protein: CASSPNPGQPNTGELFF. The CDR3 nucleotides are TGTGCCAGCAGCCCGAATCCGGGACAGCCGAACACCGGGGAGCTGTTTTTT. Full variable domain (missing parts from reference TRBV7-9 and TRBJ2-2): DTGVSQNPRHKITKRGQNVTFRCDPISEHNRLYWYRQTLGQGPEFLTYFQNEAQLEKSRLLSDRFSAERPKGSFSTLEIQRTEQGDSAMYLCASSPNPGQPNTGELFFGEGSRLTVL.

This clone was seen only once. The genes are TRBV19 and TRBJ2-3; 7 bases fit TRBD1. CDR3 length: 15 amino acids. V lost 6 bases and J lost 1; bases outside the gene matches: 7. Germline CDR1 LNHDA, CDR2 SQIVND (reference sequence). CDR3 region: CASRYRTGRTDTQYF. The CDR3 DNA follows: TGTGCCAGTAGGTATAGGACAGGACGCACAGATACGCAGTATTTT. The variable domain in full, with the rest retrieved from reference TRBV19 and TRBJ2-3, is DGGITQSPKYLFRKEGQNVTLSCEQNLNHDAMYWYRQDPGQGLRLIYYSQIVNDFQKGDIAEGYSVSREKKESFPLTVTSAQKNPTAFYLCASRYRTGRTDTQYFGPGTRLTVL.

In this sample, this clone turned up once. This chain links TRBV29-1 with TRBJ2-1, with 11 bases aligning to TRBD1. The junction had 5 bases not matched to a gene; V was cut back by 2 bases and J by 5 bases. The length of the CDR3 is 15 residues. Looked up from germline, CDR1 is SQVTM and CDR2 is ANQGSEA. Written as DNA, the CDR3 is TGCAGCGTTGAAACCGGGACAGGGGGACACAATGAGCAGTTCTTC. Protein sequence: CSVETGTGGHNEQFF.

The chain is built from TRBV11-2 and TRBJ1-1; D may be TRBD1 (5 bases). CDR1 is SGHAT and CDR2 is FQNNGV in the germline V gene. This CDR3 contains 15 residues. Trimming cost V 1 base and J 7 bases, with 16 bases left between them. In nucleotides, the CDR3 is TGTGCCAGCAGCTTAGGTCCTCGGGGGAAACTTGAAGCTTTCTTT. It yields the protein CASSLGPRGKLEAFF.

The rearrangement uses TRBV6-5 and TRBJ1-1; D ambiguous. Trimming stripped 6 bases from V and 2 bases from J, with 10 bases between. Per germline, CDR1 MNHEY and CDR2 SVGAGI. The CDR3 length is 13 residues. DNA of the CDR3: TGTGCCAGCAGCCCCCAGATTAACACTGAAGCTTTCTTT. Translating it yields CASSPQINTEAFF.

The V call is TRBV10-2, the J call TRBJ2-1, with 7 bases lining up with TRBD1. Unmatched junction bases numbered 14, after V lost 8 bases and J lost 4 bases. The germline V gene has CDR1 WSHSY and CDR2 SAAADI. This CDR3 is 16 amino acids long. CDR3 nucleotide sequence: TGCGCCAGCCGACAGGGTTCGAGACGACTATACAATGAGCAGTTCTTC. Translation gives CASRQGSRRLYNEQFF.

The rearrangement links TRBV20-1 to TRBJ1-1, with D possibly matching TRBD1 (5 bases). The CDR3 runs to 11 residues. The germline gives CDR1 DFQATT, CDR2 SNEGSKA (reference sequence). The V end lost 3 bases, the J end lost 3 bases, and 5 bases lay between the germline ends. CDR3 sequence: CSASRDTEAFF. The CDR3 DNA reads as TGCAGTGCTAGCAGGGACACTGAAGCTTTCTTT.

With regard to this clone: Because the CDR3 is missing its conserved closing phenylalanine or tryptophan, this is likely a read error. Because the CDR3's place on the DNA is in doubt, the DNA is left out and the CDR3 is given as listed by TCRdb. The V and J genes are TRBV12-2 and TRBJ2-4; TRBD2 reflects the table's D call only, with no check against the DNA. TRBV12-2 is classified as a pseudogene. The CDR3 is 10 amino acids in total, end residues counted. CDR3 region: CASRFDYPIA.

The CDR3 region has the DNA TGCGCCAGCAGCCGGGACAGGCTCGCGAACACTGAAGCTTTCTTT. Residues: CASSRDRLANTEAFF. This sequence joins TRBV5-1 and TRBJ1-1; 8 nucleotides match TRBD1. V trimming: 4 bases; J trimming: 1 base; junction bases outside the gene matches: 6. The length of the CDR3 is 15 residues. Germline loops: CDR1 SGHRS, CDR2 YFSETQ. The full variable domain, with the rest looked up from reference TRBV5-1 and TRBJ1-1, is KAGVTQTPRYLIKTRGQQVTLSCSPISGHRSVSWYQQTPGQGLQFLFEYFSETQRNKGNFPGRFSGRQFSNSRSEMNVSTLELGDSALYLCASSRDRLANTEAFFGQGTRLTVV.

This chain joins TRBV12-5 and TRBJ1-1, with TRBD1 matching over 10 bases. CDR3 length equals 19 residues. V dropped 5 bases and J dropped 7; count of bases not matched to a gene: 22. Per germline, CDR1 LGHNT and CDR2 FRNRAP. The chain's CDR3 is CASGPSGQGRLSIKGEAFF. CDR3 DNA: TGTGCTAGTGGTCCTTCGGGACAGGGGAGATTAAGTATCAAGGGTGAAGCTTTCTTT.

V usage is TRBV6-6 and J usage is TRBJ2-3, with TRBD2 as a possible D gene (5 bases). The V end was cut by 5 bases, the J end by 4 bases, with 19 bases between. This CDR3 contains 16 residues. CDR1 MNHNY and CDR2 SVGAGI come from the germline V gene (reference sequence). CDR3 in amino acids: CASSPPPRARPDTQYF. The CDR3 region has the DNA TGTGCCAGCAGTCCACCTCCGCGGGCGAGGCCAGATACGCAGTATTTT.

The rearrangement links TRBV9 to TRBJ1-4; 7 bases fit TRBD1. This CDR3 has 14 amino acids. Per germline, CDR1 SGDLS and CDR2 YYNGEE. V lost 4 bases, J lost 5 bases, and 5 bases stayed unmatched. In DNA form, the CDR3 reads TGTGCCAGCAGCCAAGGGGGCGGGAATGAAAAACTGTTTTTT. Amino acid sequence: CASSQGGGNEKLFF.

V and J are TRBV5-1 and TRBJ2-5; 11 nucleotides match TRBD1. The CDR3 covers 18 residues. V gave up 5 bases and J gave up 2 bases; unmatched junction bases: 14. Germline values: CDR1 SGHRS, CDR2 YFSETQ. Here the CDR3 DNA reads TGCGCCAGCAGGAACCGGGACAGGGGGACCCTGACACAAGAGACCCAGTACTTC. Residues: CASRNRDRGTLTQETQYF. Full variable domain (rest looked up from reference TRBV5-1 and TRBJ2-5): KAGVTQTPRYLIKTRGQQVTLSCSPISGHRSVSWYQQTPGQGLQFLFEYFSETQRNKGNFPGRFSGRQFSNSRSEMNVSTLELGDSALYLCASRNRDRGTLTQETQYFGPGTRLLVL.

The CDR3 coding sequence is TGCGCCAGCAGCCAAGAACGCGGGGAAACAGATACGCAGTATTTT. Amino acid sequence: CASSQERGETDTQYF. V gene TRBV4-1 combines with J gene TRBJ2-3; maybe TRBD2 (6 bases). This CDR3 is built from 15 residues. V lost 0 bases and J 3 bases, leaving 10 bases between the germline ends. The germline CDR1 and CDR2 sequences are MGHRA and YSYEKL.